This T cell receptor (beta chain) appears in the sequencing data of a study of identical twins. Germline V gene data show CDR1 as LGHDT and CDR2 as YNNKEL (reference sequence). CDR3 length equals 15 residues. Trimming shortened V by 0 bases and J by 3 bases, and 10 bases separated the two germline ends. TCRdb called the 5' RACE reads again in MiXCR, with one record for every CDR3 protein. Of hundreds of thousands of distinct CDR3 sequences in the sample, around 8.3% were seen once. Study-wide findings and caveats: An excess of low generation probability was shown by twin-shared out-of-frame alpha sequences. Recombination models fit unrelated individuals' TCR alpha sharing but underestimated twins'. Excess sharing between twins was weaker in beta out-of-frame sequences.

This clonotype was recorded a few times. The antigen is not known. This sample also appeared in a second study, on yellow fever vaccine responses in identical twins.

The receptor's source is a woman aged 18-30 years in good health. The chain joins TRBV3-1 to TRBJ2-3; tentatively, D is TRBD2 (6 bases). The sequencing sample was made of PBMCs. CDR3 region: CASSQDGRVTDTQYF. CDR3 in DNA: TGTGCCAGCAGCCAAGACGGGAGAGTTACAGATACGCAGTATTTT.